This T cell receptor beta chain was captured in a study of cytomegalovirus exposure and HLA in healthy donors. The CDR3 is made up of 15 amino acids. Per germline, CDR1 MRHNA and CDR2 SNTAGT. V lost 6 bases and J lost 3; bases outside the gene matches: 4. Only in-frame clones appear in the TCRdb table, and some are missing; sequencing was by immunoSEQ multiplex PCR. The repertoire holds under 110,000 clones, with roughly nine tenths as singletons. A word on this clone: Its antigen is unknown.

Study outcomes and limitations: There were some public TCRs occurring in many donors, but most TCR sequences were rare. Investigators reported around 150 TCR beta chains as tied to cytomegalovirus. Within the 95 to 150 validation repertoires, first-cohort TCR clusters tended to co-occur, according to a later analysis. Reported performance of the classifier showed diagnosis of cytomegalovirus status with high specificity and sensitivity.

Sequencing was carried out using PBMCs. The rearrangement joins TRBV6-4 to TRBJ2-2, with TRBD2 identical over 10 bases. This receptor was identified in a woman younger than 35 in good health and CMV-seropositive. CDR3 DNA: TGTGCCAGCAGCAGAACTAGCGGGGACACCGGGGAGCTGTTTTTT. It specifies CASSRTSGDTGELFF.